These 17 T cell receptor beta chains were all obtained from the same sample, sequenced in a study of cytomegalovirus exposure and HLA in healthy donors. Primers for the PCR totalled 60 Vbeta and 13 Jbeta. The data were produced by immunoSEQ multiplex PCR, yet TCRdb's version contains in-frame clones alone and is incomplete. The repertoire has approximately 150,000 clones, 70% to 80% of them found once; the top ten carry around 1.4%. The specimen sequenced was PBMCs. Every receptor here comes from a man between 60 and 75 years old in good health and CMV-seronegative.

This clone showed up just a few times. CDR3 loop: CASSPTRQETQYF. The CDR3 DNA reads as TGTGCCAGCAGCCCGACAAGACAAGAGACCCAGTACTTC. The gene calls are TRBV13 and TRBJ2-5; D ambiguous. Per germline, CDR1 PRHDT and CDR2 FYEKMQ (reference sequence). V was pared by 5 bases and J by 2 bases, with 9 bases between. This CDR3 contains 13 residues.

This sequence joins TRBV7-2 and TRBJ1-4, with D perhaps TRBD1 (6 bases). This CDR3 region has 18 residues. Deletions cut 0 bases from V and 2 bases from J, with 16 bases between. The germline CDR1 and CDR2 sequences are SGHTA and FQGNSA. Here the CDR3 DNA reads TGTGCCAGCAGCTTAGCGGCGACAGGAGTGGTCACTAATGAAAAACTGTTTTTT. Amino acid sequence: CASSLAATGVVTNEKLFF.

V and J are TRBV6-5 and TRBJ2-7; D call uncertain. The germline V and J ends were trimmed by 6 bases and 7 bases, with 10 bases remaining between them. This CDR3 spans 11 amino acids. In germline, CDR1 is MNHEY, CDR2 SVGAGI. CDR3: CASRGLEEQYF. CDR3 DNA: TGTGCCAGCAGGGGCCTTGAGGAGCAGTACTTC.

This clone has a single count. The chain carries TRBV9 and TRBJ2-5, with TRBD2 matching 7 bases. The germline gives CDR1 SGDLS, CDR2 YYNGEE. This CDR3 contains 15 residues. With V trimmed by 3 bases and J by 5 bases, 10 bases remained unmatched. The CDR3 loop reads CASSDTGRTSETQYF. CDR3 bases: TGTGCCAGCAGCGACACCGGGAGGACGAGTGAGACCCAGTACTTC.

The rearrangement links TRBV5-4 to TRBJ2-7, with TRBD1 matching over 9 bases. This CDR3 spans 15 amino acids. CDR1 SGHNT and CDR2 YYREEE come from the germline V gene (reference sequence). J was trimmed by 4 bases and V by 4 bases; bases with no gene match: 9. CDR3 bases: TGTGCCAGCAGCCTGGACAGGGGAGGTGGTTACGAGCAGTACTTC. Translating gives CASSLDRGGGYEQYF.

This clone occurred a few times. DNA of the CDR3: TGTGCCTGTAAACAGGGGGCGGGCGGCTACACCTTC. Encoded protein: CACKQGAGGYTF. V is TRBV30 and J is TRBJ1-2; 9 bases are a match to TRBD1. Germline-derived CDR1 and CDR2 are GTSNPN and SVGIG (reference sequence). Trimming took 6 bases from V and 8 from J; bases not matched to a gene: 7. This CDR3 has 12 amino acids.

This chain uses TRBV4-1 with TRBJ2-5; D is possibly TRBD2 (5 bases). TRBJ2-7 matches the DNA end more closely, so the J call is doubtful. Germline CDR1 is MGHRA and CDR2 is YSYEKL. The CDR3 spans 18 residues. The CDR3 sequence: CASSQTEVVPDHSYEQYF. The DNA of the CDR3 is TGCGCCAGCAGTCAGACGGAGGTCGTTCCGGACCACTCCTACGAGCAGTACTTC.

There are a few counts of this clone. V and J are TRBV10-3 and TRBJ2-1; 7 bases line up with TRBD2. Germline-derived CDR1 and CDR2 are ENHRY and SYGVKD. This CDR3 comprises 15 residues. The trim removed 0 bases at V and 4 bases at J, leaving 3 bases unmatched. The CDR3: CAISESASGYNEQFF. DNA for the CDR3: TGTGCCATCAGTGAGTCGGCTAGCGGATACAATGAGCAGTTCTTC.

Only one count was recorded for this clone. The genes are TRBV27 and TRBJ2-7; the D gene is possibly TRBD1 (5 bases). The V gene lost 6 bases and the J gene lost 5 bases, with 17 bases spanning the gap. Germline V CDR1 and CDR2: MNHEY, SMNVEV (reference sequence). The CDR3 is 14 amino acids. The CDR3 sequence: CASRHAREGHEQYF. Here the CDR3 DNA reads TGTGCCAGCAGGCACGCCAGGGAAGGCCACGAGCAGTACTTC.

The rearrangement links TRBV7-2 to TRBJ1-2, with D tentatively TRBD1 (6 bases). Per the germline V gene, CDR1 is SGHTA and CDR2 is FQGNSA. With 1 base removed from V and 4 bases from J, the gap between germline ends came to 13 bases. This CDR3 is built from 15 residues. CDR3 in amino acids: CASSLGGGAFYGYTF. The CDR3 DNA follows: TGTGCCAGCAGCTTAGGAGGGGGGGCCTTCTATGGCTACACCTTC.

This chain joins TRBV10-3 and TRBJ1-4; tentative D call: TRBD1 (5 bases). Deletions cut 10 bases from V and 0 bases from J, with 21 bases between. This CDR3 is built from 17 residues. From germline, CDR1 is ENHRY and CDR2 SYGVKD. CDR3 sequence reads: CATGATASGATNEKLFF. CDR3 sequence (DNA): TGTGCCACGGGTGCGACAGCCAGTGGTGCAACTAATGAAAAACTGTTTTTT.

The CDR3 DNA reads as TGCGCCAGCAATGGGCAGGGGACAAACACTGAAGCTTTCTTT. This sequence encodes CASNGQGTNTEAFF. This chain links TRBV5-1 with TRBJ1-1; a weak D match, TRBD1 (6 bases). CDR3 length: 14 amino acids. V lost 6 bases, J lost 2 bases, and 14 bases lay in between. Germline CDR1 SGHRS, CDR2 YFSETQ.

Regarding this clone: Other DNA sequences in this specimen translate into the identical CDR3. The chain couples TRBV30 to TRBJ1-2; D is uncertain. V was clipped by 0 bases and J by 10 bases, with 9 bases between them. Germline lookup yields CDR1 GTSNPN and CDR2 SVGIG (reference sequence). The CDR3 has 11 amino acids. As DNA, the CDR3 is TGTGCCTGGAGTGTACTTTCTGACTACACCTTC. Amino acids: CAWSVLSDYTF.

The DNA of the CDR3 is TGTGCCAGCAGCTTTCGACAGGGTAGCACTGAAGCTTTCTTT. It codes for CASSFRQGSTEAFF. The rearrangement uses TRBV6-5 and TRBJ1-1, with 7 bases matching TRBD1. The V gene end was trimmed by 6 bases and the J gene end by 4 bases; junction bases not matched to a gene: 8. Germline CDR1 is MNHEY and CDR2 is SVGAGI. The CDR3 contains 14 residues.

This chain uses TRBV10-1 with TRBJ2-7, with 12 bases aligning to TRBD2. The CDR3 covers 15 residues. The germline V gene encodes CDR1 WNHNN and CDR2 SYGVQD (reference sequence). J lost 3 bases, V lost 0 bases, and 0 bases had no gene match. The chain's CDR3 is CASSESTSGSYEQYF. DNA of the CDR3: TGCGCCAGCAGTGAGTCGACTAGCGGGAGCTACGAGCAGTACTTC.

The chain links TRBV7-3 to TRBJ2-5; D is perhaps TRBD1 (6 bases). From germline, CDR1 is SGHTA and CDR2 FQGTGA. The CDR3 runs 16 residues. V shed 5 bases and J shed 3 bases, with 19 bases lying between them. DNA of the CDR3: TGTGCCAGCAGCCCAGGGGTTGGCAGGGCCAAAGAGACCCAGTACTTC. This sequence encodes CASSPGVGRAKETQYF.

The chain joins TRBV7-2 to TRBJ1-5; TRBD1 is a possible D gene (5 bases). Trimming removed 4 bases from V and 2 bases from J, with 6 bases in between. The CDR3 loop spans 13 amino acids. Germline V gene lookup returns CDR1 SGHTA and CDR2 FQGNSA. The CDR3 region has the DNA TGTGCCAGCAGCTCCAGGGGCAATCAGCCCCAGCATTTT. Translation gives CASSSRGNQPQHF.